The 26 T cell receptor beta chains reported below all come from one sample, sequenced in a study of cytomegalovirus exposure and HLA in healthy donors. The primer mix had 60 Vbeta and 13 Jbeta primers. Profiled with immunoSEQ multiplex PCR; TCRdb holds only in-frame clones, not every one. The sample has some 200,000 clones; 80% to 85% are singletons. The sample comprised PBMCs. The receptor set was obtained from a woman aged 18-29 years in good health and CMV-seronegative.

The V and J genes are TRBV2 and TRBJ1-4; D perhaps matches TRBD1 (5 bases). Deletions cut 0 bases from V and 4 bases from J, with 9 bases between. Germline loops: CDR1 SNHLY, CDR2 FYNNEI. The CDR3 length is 15 residues. Here the CDR3 DNA reads TGTGCCAGCAGTGAAGCGGGGGAGGGTAATGAAAAACTGTTTTTT. This translates into CASSEAGEGNEKLFF.

This clone was seen a single time. The rearrangement uses TRBV19 and TRBJ1-5; D uncertain. CDR1 LNHDA and CDR2 SQIVND come from the germline V gene (reference sequence). This CDR3 is built from 13 residues. Trimming pared 5 bases from V and 6 bases from J, leaving 11 bases between. The CDR3 protein is CASSFFPGQPQHF. The CDR3 DNA sequence: TGTGCCAGTAGTTTCTTCCCCGGTCAGCCCCAGCATTTT.

The chain carries TRBV11-2 and TRBJ1-1, with 7 bases lining up with TRBD1. The CDR3 is 13 residues long. Germline CDR1 reads SGHAT; CDR2 reads FQNNGV. The V segment lost 4 bases and the J segment 3 bases; nucleotides outside the gene matches: 2. The CDR3 loop is CASSSDRDTEAFF. The CDR3 bases are TGTGCCAGCAGCTCCGACAGGGACACTGAAGCTTTCTTT.

This chain connects TRBV9 to TRBJ1-1; D remains unclear. V was shortened by 1 base and J by 3 bases, with 10 bases between the two germline ends. Germline values: CDR1 SGDLS, CDR2 YYNGEE. The CDR3 loop spans 14 amino acids. CDR3 DNA: TGTGCCAGCAGCGTACTCTGGGGAGACACTGAAGCTTTCTTT. This codes for CASSVLWGDTEAFF.

Only one count was recorded for this clone. The chain uses TRBV7-2 and TRBJ1-1, with a tentative D call TRBD1 (5 bases). Between the trimmed V and J ends, which lost 8 bases and 1 base, there was a span of 23 bases. Germline assignment: CDR1 SGHTA and CDR2 FQGNSA. The CDR3 extends over 17 amino acids. The CDR3 region has the DNA TGTGCCAGCGGCCACACACAGGTCCCCAGGTCGAACACTGAAGCTTTCTTT. Translating it yields CASGHTQVPRSNTEAFF. Full variable domain (outside the CDR3, taken from reference TRBV7-2 and TRBJ1-1): GAGVSQSPSNKVTEKGKDVELRCDPISGHTALYWYRQSLGQGLEFLIYFQGNSAPDKSGLPSDRFSAERTGGSVSTLTIQRTQQEDSAVYLCASGHTQVPRSNTEAFFGQGTRLTVV.

The gene calls are TRBV10-1 and TRBJ2-5; D is perhaps TRBD2 (6 bases). The germline V gene encodes CDR1 WNHNN and CDR2 SYGVQD (reference sequence). The CDR3 spans 17 residues. With 0 bases removed from V and 2 bases from J, the gap between germline ends came to 16 bases. The CDR3 coding sequence is TGCGCCAGCAGTGAGTCTGGGTACGGGGACTTACAAGAGACCCAGTACTTC. Translating gives CASSESGYGDLQETQYF.

The J gene is TRBJ1-6, the V gene TRBV5-1; D unresolved. The germline V and J ends were trimmed by 3 bases and 7 bases, with 11 bases remaining between them. Germline V gives CDR1 SGHRS, CDR2 YFSETQ. This CDR3 has 14 amino acids. CDR3 protein: CASSWSRENSPLHF. For the CDR3, the DNA is TGCGCCAGCAGCTGGTCCCGGGAAAATTCACCCCTCCACTTT.

This chain connects TRBV27 to TRBJ2-3, with TRBD1 matching 10 bases. The CDR3 consists of 15 residues. V shed 3 bases and J 2 bases; nucleotides not matched to a gene: 2. Germline-derived CDR1 and CDR2 are MNHEY and SMNVEV (reference sequence). The CDR3 sequence: CASSLGTGVTDTQYF. In DNA form, the CDR3 reads TGTGCCAGCAGTTTGGGGACAGGGGTCACAGATACGCAGTATTTT.

The gene calls are TRBV9 and TRBJ2-5; 11 bases fit TRBD2. The end of the DNA aligns better with TRBJ2-7, so the J call may be wrong. The germline gives CDR1 SGDLS, CDR2 YYNGEE. This CDR3 contains 15 residues. The CDR3 protein is CASRLAGGHSYEQYF. The CDR3 bases are TGTGCCAGCAGATTAGCGGGAGGGCATTCCTACGAGCAGTACTTC.

V is TRBV4-1 and J is TRBJ1-5; TRBD1 agrees at 10 bases. CDR1 and CDR2 (germline): MGHRA, YSYEKL. Trimming cost V 1 base and J 5 bases; bases outside gene matches: 5. The CDR3 totals 16 residues. The CDR3 DNA reads as TGCGCCAGCAGCCAAGGGCCGGGACAGGGGCATCAGCCCCAGCATTTT. Translating gives CASSQGPGQGHQPQHF.

V usage is TRBV5-1 and J usage is TRBJ2-5; D might be TRBD2 (5 bases). CDR3 length: 15 residues. CDR1 SGHRS and CDR2 YFSETQ come from the germline V gene. The ends were cut back, 0 bases at V and 4 bases at J, with 13 bases in the middle. The chain's CDR3 is CASSLAEDGGETQYF. The CDR3 nucleotides are TGCGCCAGCAGCTTGGCGGAGGACGGCGGAGAGACCCAGTACTTC.

This chain uses TRBV9 with TRBJ2-3, with 10 bases that match TRBD2. The ends lost 4 bases at V and 4 bases at J; junction bases unmatched: 6. The CDR3 is 15 amino acids. CDR1 is SGDLS, CDR2 YYNGEE, per germline. DNA of the CDR3: TGTGCCAGCAGCCGAGCGGGAGGGCTCCCAGATACGCAGTATTTT. The encoded protein is CASSRAGGLPDTQYF.

In DNA form, the CDR3 reads TGTGCCAGCTCACCGACAGGGGGATCGGGTCAGCCCCAGCATTTT. The encoded protein is CASSPTGGSGQPQHF. The genes are TRBV18 and TRBJ1-5; 9 bases are shared with TRBD1. Germline trimming cut 3 bases from V and 6 bases from J; bases unmatched to any gene: 6. Germline V gives CDR1 KGHSH, CDR2 LQKENI. The CDR3 extends over 15 amino acids.

This rearrangement joins TRBV6-5 to TRBJ2-1, with 12 bases identical to TRBD2. Germline V gene data show CDR1 as MNHEY and CDR2 as SVGAGI. After removal of 4 bases from V and 10 bases from J, the junction contained 5 bases not matched to a gene. The CDR3 is made up of 14 amino acids. CDR3 bases: TGTGCCAGCAGTTTTCTAGCGGGAGGGATGGAGCAGTTCTTC. As protein: CASSFLAGGMEQFF.

The gene calls are TRBV18 and TRBJ2-7; TRBD2 is a possible D gene (5 bases). Trimming removed 3 bases from V and 5 bases from J, with 14 bases in between. CDR1 is KGHSH and CDR2 is LQKENI in the germline V gene. The CDR3 has 14 residues. CDR3 region: CASSPGIRRDEQYF. The DNA for the CDR3 is TGTGCCAGCTCACCGGGGATAAGGCGGGACGAGCAGTACTTC.

The chain links TRBV5-1 to TRBJ2-2, with 11 bases matching TRBD1. Germline V CDR1 and CDR2: SGHRS, YFSETQ. The CDR3 runs to 16 residues. Trimming cost V 4 bases and J 0 bases; bases outside gene matches: 2. The CDR3 region is CASSGQGATNTGELFF. The DNA for the CDR3 is TGCGCCAGCAGCGGACAGGGGGCGACGAACACCGGGGAGCTGTTTTTT. Using reference TRBV5-1 and TRBJ2-2 for the parts outside the CDR3, the full variable domain is KAGVTQTPRYLIKTRGQQVTLSCSPISGHRSVSWYQQTPGQGLQFLFEYFSETQRNKGNFPGRFSGRQFSNSRSEMNVSTLELGDSALYLCASSGQGATNTGELFFGEGSRLTVL.

CDR3 in DNA: TGTGCCAGCTCCGAGTGGGCCTCTGGGGCCAACGTCCTGACTTTC. Encoded protein: CASSEWASGANVLTF. V usage is TRBV6-5 and J usage is TRBJ2-6, with D hard to call. Looked up from germline, CDR1 is MNHEY and CDR2 is SVGAGI. The CDR3 runs to 15 residues. The V end lost 8 bases, the J end lost 0 bases, and 11 bases lay between the germline ends.

The chain couples TRBV7-2 to TRBJ1-2; possible D gene TRBD1, 5 bases. Trimming cost V 5 bases and J 0 bases, with 10 bases left between them. The germline CDR1 and CDR2 sequences are SGHTA and FQGNSA. The CDR3 is made up of 14 amino acids. The CDR3 region has the DNA TGTGCCAGCAGCCCTGGGGGGACTAACTATGGCTACACCTTC. Protein: CASSPGGTNYGYTF.

This chain's CDR3 is CASSLGQGFTDTQYF. For the CDR3, the DNA is TGTGCCAGCAGCTTGGGACAGGGATTCACGGATACGCAGTATTTT. The gene calls are TRBV5-8 and TRBJ2-3; 7 bases fit TRBD1. Germline lookup yields CDR1 SGHTS and CDR2 YDEGEE. CDR3 length equals 15 residues. J gave up 6 bases and V 0 bases, and 7 bases lay outside the gene matches.

The chain couples TRBV6-1 to TRBJ2-7; D possibly corresponds to TRBD1 (6 bases). The CDR3 spans 13 residues. The germline V gene encodes CDR1 MNHNS and CDR2 SASEGT. Trimming pared 6 bases from V and 3 bases from J, leaving 12 bases between. CDR3 DNA: TGTGCCAGCAGGGGACACGCAATCTACGAGCAGTACTTC. The encoded protein is CASRGHAIYEQYF.

The chain combines TRBV2 with TRBJ2-3; 12 nucleotides line up with TRBD2. Trimming at V came to 4 bases and at J to 3 bases, leaving 2 bases not matched to a gene. Germline-derived CDR1 and CDR2 are SNHLY and FYNNEI. This CDR3 contains 15 residues. This CDR3 reads CASSGGLAGTDTQYF. In DNA, the CDR3 is TGTGCCAGCAGTGGAGGACTAGCGGGGACAGATACGCAGTATTTT.

This chain connects TRBV30 to TRBJ2-2; TRBD1 agrees at 9 bases. Per the germline V gene, CDR1 is GTSNPN and CDR2 is SVGIG (reference sequence). The J segment lost 3 bases and the V segment lost 5 bases, leaving 1 base of the junction unmatched. The CDR3 extends over 13 amino acids. The CDR3 DNA reads TGTGCCTGGGGGACAGGGCACACCGGGGAGCTGTTTTTT. Protein: CAWGTGHTGELFF.

The chain has TRBV19 and TRBJ2-1; D possibly corresponds to TRBD1 (5 bases). This CDR3 region has 15 residues. V lost 6 bases and J 5 bases, leaving 17 bases between the germline ends. The germline V gene encodes CDR1 LNHDA and CDR2 SQIVND (reference sequence). This CDR3 is CASSPLRGLNNEQFF. The CDR3 DNA follows: TGTGCCAGTAGCCCTCTTAGGGGTCTTAACAATGAGCAGTTCTTC.

The chain is built from TRBV6-1 and TRBJ1-1, with D hard to call. This CDR3 is 15 amino acids long. In germline, CDR1 is MNHNS, CDR2 SASEGT. V gave up 6 bases and J gave up 1 base, with 15 bases separating them. CDR3 amino acids: CASRPGGQRNTEAFF. CDR3 DNA: TGTGCCAGCAGACCCGGAGGGCAGCGGAACACTGAAGCTTTCTTT.

Concerning this clone: The same CDR3 can be traced to other DNA sequences in this sample. This chain links TRBV27 with TRBJ1-3; no reliable D call. Trimming cost V 10 bases and J 0 bases, with 7 bases left between them. Germline-derived CDR1 and CDR2 are MNHEY and SMNVEV (reference sequence). The CDR3 has 12 residues. CDR3: CATRGSGNTIYF. CDR3 DNA: TGTGCCACCCGGGGCTCTGGAAACACCATATATTTT.

The J gene is TRBJ2-3, the V gene TRBV28; 9 bases map to TRBD1. Germline V gene lookup returns CDR1 MDHEN and CDR2 SYDVKM. The length of the CDR3 is 16 residues. The J segment lost 7 bases and the V segment lost 2 bases, leaving 10 bases of the junction unmatched. The CDR3 here is CASSLGLTGGIHTQYF. The CDR3 DNA sequence: TGTGCCAGCAGTTTAGGTTTGACAGGGGGAATACATACGCAGTATTTT.